Listed below are T cell receptor beta chains from one sample, sequenced in a study of cytotoxic CD8 clonotypes in ibrutinib-treated CLL. TCRdb keeps only in-frame clones here, not all; method: immunoSEQ multiplex PCR. The sample records over 25,000 clones, roughly 76% being singletons. Source: PBMCs, taken after 36 months of ibrutinib treatment. The receptors were sampled from a human donor with chronic lymphocytic leukemia. CDR3s include the opening cysteine and the closing phenylalanine or tryptophan. The order of the fields is D gene, J gene, V gene, clone size, CDR3 DNA, CDR3 protein. The D gene is left open where the match is weak. Clone size, where shown, is once, few, many, or a class for clones that have expanded.

d_gene: NA
j_gene: TRBJ1-6
v_gene: TRBV7-3
abundance: NA
CDR3nt: TGTGCCAGCAGCCCCTTCGGGTCAGGGGTAAATTCACCCCTCCACTTT
CDR3aa: CASSPFGSGVNSPLHF

d_gene: TRBD2
j_gene: TRBJ2-1
v_gene: TRBV27
abundance: NA
CDR3nt: TGTGCCAGCAGTTTATCACGCCCGGGGGGGCCCAATGAGCAGTTCTTC
CDR3aa: CASSLSRPGGPNEQFF

d_gene: NA
j_gene: TRBJ2-3
v_gene: TRBV4-1
abundance: NA
CDR3nt: TGCGCCAGCAGCTACCTACTCACAGATACGCAGTATTTT
CDR3aa: CASSYLLTDTQYF

d_gene: NA
j_gene: TRBJ2-2
v_gene: TRBV18
abundance: NA
CDR3nt: TGTGCCAGCTCACGTCCACCGACGAACACCGGGGAGCTGTTTTTT
CDR3aa: CASSRPPTNTGELFF

d_gene: NA
j_gene: TRBJ2-5
v_gene: TRBV7-6
abundance: NA
CDR3nt: TGTGCCAGCAGCTCCCTGGTGGAGGAAGAGACCCAGTACTTC
CDR3aa: CASSSLVEEETQYF

d_gene: NA
j_gene: TRBJ1-1
v_gene: TRBV4-2
abundance: NA
CDR3nt: TGTGCCAGCAGCCAAGAGGGAGAAAACACTGAAGCTTTCTTT
CDR3aa: CASSQEGENTEAFF

d_gene: TRBD2
j_gene: TRBJ2-5
v_gene: TRBV7-8
abundance: NA
CDR3nt: TGTGCCAGCAGCTTGGGACTACAAGAGACCCAGTACTTC
CDR3aa: CASSLGLQETQYF

d_gene: NA
j_gene: TRBJ2-7
v_gene: TRBV7-3
abundance: NA
CDR3nt: TGTGCCAGCAGCGGGGTTGGCTCCTACGAGCAGTACTTC
CDR3aa: CASSGVGSYEQYF

d_gene: NA
j_gene: TRBJ2-5
v_gene: TRBV4-3
abundance: once
CDR3nt: TGCGCCAGCAGCCAAGACAGCCGCCAAGAGACCCAGTACTTC
CDR3aa: CASSQDSRQETQYF

d_gene: NA
j_gene: TRBJ1-2
v_gene: TRBV11-2
abundance: NA
CDR3nt: TGTGCCAGCAGCAAGCGTATCCCGGGACAAGGCTCCTTTAACTATGGCTACACCTTC
CDR3aa: CASSKRIPGQGSFNYGYTF

d_gene: NA
j_gene: TRBJ1-2
v_gene: TRBV5-4
abundance: NA
CDR3nt: TGTGCCAGCAGCTCTGGCCTGATCGAGCTACATCGTAACTATGGCTACACCTTC
CDR3aa: CASSSGLIELHRNYGYTF

d_gene: NA
j_gene: TRBJ1-1
v_gene: TRBV5-4
abundance: NA
CDR3nt: TGTGCCAGCAGCTTGTCAGGGAGCGACACTGAAGCTTTCTTT
CDR3aa: CASSLSGSDTEAFF

d_gene: TRBD2
j_gene: TRBJ2-5
v_gene: TRBV30
abundance: few
CDR3nt: TGTGCCTGGCGAGGGGAGGGAGAGACCCAGTACTTC
CDR3aa: CAWRGEGETQYF

d_gene: NA
j_gene: TRBJ1-4
v_gene: TRBV6-1
abundance: NA
CDR3nt: TGTGCCAGCAGTGAGTTGGAGGGGGAAAAACTGTTTTTT
CDR3aa: CASSELEGEKLFF

d_gene: TRBD1
j_gene: TRBJ2-1
v_gene: TRBV7-2
abundance: NA
CDR3nt: TGTGCCAGCAGCGGGACAGTGTCAGACAATGAGCAGTTCTTC
CDR3aa: CASSGTVSDNEQFF

d_gene: TRBD1
j_gene: TRBJ2-3
v_gene: TRBV6-5
abundance: NA
CDR3nt: TGTGCCAGCAGTTACGGGACAGGGGTAATTGATACGCAGTATTTT
CDR3aa: CASSYGTGVIDTQYF

d_gene: NA
j_gene: TRBJ2-3
v_gene: TRBV29-1
abundance: NA
CDR3nt: TGCAGCGTAGACACTGGGACCTTCACAGATACGCAGTATTTT
CDR3aa: CSVDTGTFTDTQYF

d_gene: NA
j_gene: TRBJ2-5
v_gene: TRBV10-3
abundance: NA
CDR3nt: TGTGCCATCATGGGGGGCCAAGAGACCCAGTACTTC
CDR3aa: CAIMGGQETQYF

d_gene: NA
j_gene: TRBJ2-7
v_gene: TRBV9
abundance: NA
CDR3nt: TGTGCCAGCAGCGTCGCCACTAACTACGAGCAGTACTTC
CDR3aa: CASSVATNYEQYF

d_gene: NA
j_gene: TRBJ2-7
v_gene: TRBV2
abundance: NA
CDR3nt: TGTGCCAGCAGTGAACAGGGGACGGCCTACGAGCAGTACTTC
CDR3aa: CASSEQGTAYEQYF

d_gene: NA
j_gene: TRBJ2-5
v_gene: TRBV6-5
abundance: NA
CDR3nt: TGTGCCAGCAGTTACTCTACTTCGGCCTCCCTCCCCCAGTACTTC
CDR3aa: CASSYSTSASLPQYF

d_gene: TRBD2
j_gene: TRBJ2-1
v_gene: TRBV4-2
abundance: few
CDR3nt: TGTGCCAGCAGCCAAGAGGTTGCGGCTAGCGGGGGTAATGAGCAGTTCTTC
CDR3aa: CASSQEVAASGGNEQFF

d_gene: TRBD1
j_gene: TRBJ1-1
v_gene: TRBV30
abundance: NA
CDR3nt: TGTGCCTGGATTAGGACAGGTGAAGCTTTCTTT
CDR3aa: CAWIRTGEAFF

d_gene: NA
j_gene: TRBJ2-7
v_gene: TRBV2
abundance: NA
CDR3nt: TGTGCCAGCCAGATTGGGAGCTTAGACTACGAGCAGTACTTC
CDR3aa: CASQIGSLDYEQYF

d_gene: TRBD2
j_gene: TRBJ2-2
v_gene: TRBV11-2
abundance: few
CDR3nt: TGTGCCAGCAGCTTAGTACAACGCGGGGGAGCGATCACCGGGGAGCTGTTTTTT
CDR3aa: CASSLVQRGGAITGELFF

d_gene: NA
j_gene: TRBJ1-5
v_gene: TRBV15
abundance: NA
CDR3nt: TGTGCCACCAGCAGAGATCTTGGGCGCAATCAGCCCCAGCATTTT
CDR3aa: CATSRDLGRNQPQHF

d_gene: NA
j_gene: TRBJ2-3
v_gene: TRBV6-1
abundance: NA
CDR3nt: TGTGCCAGCAGCACACCGGGCACAGATACGCAGTATTTT
CDR3aa: CASSTPGTDTQYF

d_gene: TRBD1
j_gene: TRBJ2-7
v_gene: TRBV7-9
abundance: once
CDR3nt: TGTGCCAGCAGCCCTCGACAGGGGCAAGCCTACGAGCAGTACTTC
CDR3aa: CASSPRQGQAYEQYF

d_gene: TRBD2
j_gene: TRBJ2-7
v_gene: TRBV5-1
abundance: NA
CDR3nt: TGCGCCAGCAGGCAGCTAGCGGGGGACCACTACGAGCAGTACTTC
CDR3aa: CASRQLAGDHYEQYF

d_gene: NA
j_gene: TRBJ2-4
v_gene: TRBV4-3
abundance: NA
CDR3nt: TGCGCCAGCAGCCAAGATTCTCATTACCTCACGACCGGCTACAAAAACATTCAGTACTTC
CDR3aa: CASSQDSHYLTTGYKNIQYF

d_gene: NA
j_gene: TRBJ1-2
v_gene: TRBV5-4
abundance: NA
CDR3nt: TGTGCCAGCAGCCGACAATACGGACAGCAGCATGGCTACACCTTC
CDR3aa: CASSRQYGQQHGYTF

d_gene: NA
j_gene: TRBJ1-2
v_gene: TRBV23-1
abundance: NA
CDR3nt: TGCGCCAGCAGTCAATCGGGGGTTTACTATGGCTACACCTTC
CDR3aa: CASSQSGVYYGYTF

d_gene: NA
j_gene: TRBJ2-3
v_gene: TRBV19
abundance: NA
CDR3nt: TGTGCCAGTAGAGGGGTAGCGGTTCCCACAGATACGCAGTATTTT
CDR3aa: CASRGVAVPTDTQYF

d_gene: NA
j_gene: TRBJ2-3
v_gene: TRBV7-6
abundance: NA
CDR3nt: TGTGCCAGCACCCAATTCGGGCCCACAGATACGCAGTATTTT
CDR3aa: CASTQFGPTDTQYF

d_gene: NA
j_gene: TRBJ2-2
v_gene: TRBV6-1
abundance: NA
CDR3nt: TGTGCCAGCAGTGAAGTGAGGGGTTTGGACACCGGGGAGCTGTTTTTT
CDR3aa: CASSEVRGLDTGELFF

d_gene: TRBD2
j_gene: TRBJ2-5
v_gene: TRBV6-1
abundance: NA
CDR3nt: TGTGCCAGCAGACTGACTAGCTCGGGAGAGACCCAGTACTTC
CDR3aa: CASRLTSSGETQYF

d_gene: NA
j_gene: TRBJ1-2
v_gene: TRBV6-5
abundance: NA
CDR3nt: TGTGCCAGCAGTATCTCATTCCGCGACGGCTACACCTTC
CDR3aa: CASSISFRDGYTF

d_gene: NA
j_gene: TRBJ1-2
v_gene: TRBV6-1
abundance: NA
CDR3nt: TGTGCCAGCAGAGAGGGGGGCGACTATGGCTACACCTTC
CDR3aa: CASREGGDYGYTF

d_gene: TRBD1
j_gene: TRBJ1-1
v_gene: TRBV6-6
abundance: NA
CDR3nt: TGTGCCAGCAGTTACTCGGACAGGTGGAACACTGAAGCTTTCTTT
CDR3aa: CASSYSDRWNTEAFF

d_gene: TRBD2
j_gene: TRBJ2-1
v_gene: TRBV15
abundance: NA
CDR3nt: TGTGCCACCAGCAGAGATAAGCCTAGCGGGCCGTTCTTC
CDR3aa: CATSRDKPSGPFF

d_gene: TRBD1
j_gene: TRBJ2-7
v_gene: TRBV10-3
abundance: NA
CDR3nt: TGTGCCATCAGTAACGGACAGGGGGCAAATTACGAGCAGTACTTC
CDR3aa: CAISNGQGANYEQYF

d_gene: NA
j_gene: TRBJ2-7
v_gene: TRBV13
abundance: NA
CDR3nt: TGTGCCAGCAGCTTAAGGACAGCCCTCTCCTACGAGCAGTACTTC
CDR3aa: CASSLRTALSYEQYF

d_gene: TRBD2
j_gene: TRBJ2-3
v_gene: TRBV11-2
abundance: NA
CDR3nt: TGTGCCAGCAGTTCGAGCGGGGGCGGGACAGATACGCAGTATTTT
CDR3aa: CASSSSGGGTDTQYF

d_gene: NA
j_gene: TRBJ2-1
v_gene: TRBV27
abundance: NA
CDR3nt: TGTGCCAGCAGTTTTAGTCCTACACATGAGCAGTTCTTC
CDR3aa: CASSFSPTHEQFF

d_gene: NA
j_gene: TRBJ1-1
v_gene: TRBV7-3
abundance: NA
CDR3nt: TGTGCCAGCAGCCAAATATCGAACACTGAAGCTTTCTTT
CDR3aa: CASSQISNTEAFF

d_gene: NA
j_gene: TRBJ2-7
v_gene: TRBV5-1
abundance: NA
CDR3nt: TGCGCCAGCAGCTTGACACTCATCTCAGGGTCCACCCTCTACGAGCAGTACTTC
CDR3aa: CASSLTLISGSTLYEQYF

d_gene: NA
j_gene: TRBJ1-5
v_gene: TRBV7-9
abundance: few
CDR3nt: TGTGCCAGCAGCTTTTCTGAGACGGAACAGCCCCAGCATTTT
CDR3aa: CASSFSETEQPQHF

d_gene: TRBD1
j_gene: TRBJ2-1
v_gene: TRBV29-1
abundance: once
CDR3nt: TGCAGCGCCCCCGGACAGGGCCTTTGGGAGTACAATGAGCAGTTCTTC
CDR3aa: CSAPGQGLWEYNEQFF

d_gene: TRBD2
j_gene: TRBJ2-7
v_gene: TRBV5-4
abundance: NA
CDR3nt: TGTGCCAGCAGCGTTCGGGGGGGGTCCTACGAGCAGTACTTC
CDR3aa: CASSVRGGSYEQYF

d_gene: NA
j_gene: TRBJ2-1
v_gene: TRBV13
abundance: NA
CDR3nt: TGTGCCAGCAGCTTAGTTTCCCATGAGCAGTTCTTC
CDR3aa: CASSLVSHEQFF

d_gene: NA
j_gene: TRBJ2-3
v_gene: TRBV5-1
abundance: NA
CDR3nt: TGCGCCAGCAGCTTGCTGGGCACAGATACGCAGTATTTT
CDR3aa: CASSLLGTDTQYF

d_gene: TRBD2
j_gene: TRBJ2-3
v_gene: TRBV5-1
abundance: NA
CDR3nt: TGCGCCAGCAGCTTAAGCGGGGGTCGCACAGATACGCAGTATTTT
CDR3aa: CASSLSGGRTDTQYF

d_gene: NA
j_gene: TRBJ1-4
v_gene: TRBV5-6
abundance: NA
CDR3nt: TGTGCCAGCAGCCCCCCGGGGGGTGCGGGTAAACTGTTTTTT
CDR3aa: CASSPPGGAGKLFF

d_gene: NA
j_gene: TRBJ2-1
v_gene: TRBV11-1
abundance: NA
CDR3nt: TGTGCCAGCAGCCCAGGAGGGAGTGAGCAGTTCTTC
CDR3aa: CASSPGGSEQFF

d_gene: NA
j_gene: TRBJ2-1
v_gene: TRBV27
abundance: NA
CDR3nt: TGTGCCAGCGCAGTAGCTGGTGAGCAGTTCTTC
CDR3aa: CASAVAGEQFF